Given below is one TCR beta chain in context. The target antigen is unknown. The data are from a study of radiotherapy plus CTLA-4 blockade in lung cancer. Study-wide context: Among all patients, approximately 17% showed objective responses, while about 30% had disease control.

Germline-derived CDR1 and CDR2 are SGDLS and YYNGEE. The CDR3 runs to 15 residues. Trimming took 0 bases from V and 1 from J, leaving 9 bases between them. Findings and limits, study-wide: Early blood T cell clone dynamics reportedly forecast response best, with interferon-beta.

The table came from immunoSEQ multiplex PCR; TCRdb's copy has only in-frame clones and leaves some out. The sample carries 60,000 to 70,000 clones, 79% recorded once. Those patients who had chemo-refractory metastatic non-small-cell lung cancer were given focal radiation along with CTLA-4 blockade through ipilimumab. The source was peripheral blood, collected from a patient treated with radiotherapy plus ipilimumab. The genes are TRBV9 and TRBJ2-3; D gene unclear. The clonotype comes from a human donor with non-small cell lung cancer who had a complete response to radiotherapy plus ipilimumab. CDR3 loop: CASSVGGFGTDTQYF. For the CDR3, the DNA is TGTGCCAGCAGCGTAGGAGGTTTTGGCACAGATACGCAGTATTTT.